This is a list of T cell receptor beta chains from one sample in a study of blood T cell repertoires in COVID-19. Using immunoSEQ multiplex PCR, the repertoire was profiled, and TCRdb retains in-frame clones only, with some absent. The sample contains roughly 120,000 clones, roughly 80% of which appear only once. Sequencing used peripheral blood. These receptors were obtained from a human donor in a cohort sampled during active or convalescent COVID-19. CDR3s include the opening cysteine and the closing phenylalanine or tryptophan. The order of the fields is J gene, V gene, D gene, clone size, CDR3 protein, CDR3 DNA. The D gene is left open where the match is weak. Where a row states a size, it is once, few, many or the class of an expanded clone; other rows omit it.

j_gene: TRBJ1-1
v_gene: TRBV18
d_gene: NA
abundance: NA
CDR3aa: CASSPSQGTWDTEAFF
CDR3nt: TGTGCCAGCTCACCTTCGCAGGGTACGTGGGACACTGAAGCTTTCTTT

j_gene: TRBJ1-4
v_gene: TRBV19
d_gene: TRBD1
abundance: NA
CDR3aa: CASTSLSGGVMWATNEKLFF
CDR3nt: TGTGCCAGTACCTCTCTCTCAGGGGGCGTCATGTGGGCAACTAATGAAAAACTGTTTTTT

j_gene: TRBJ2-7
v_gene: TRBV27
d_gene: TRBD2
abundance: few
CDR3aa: CASSLRWEGPYEQYF
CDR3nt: TGTGCCAGCAGTTTAAGGTGGGAGGGGCCCTACGAGCAGTACTTC

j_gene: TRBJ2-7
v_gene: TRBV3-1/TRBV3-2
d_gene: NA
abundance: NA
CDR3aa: CASSQSRTVVDEQYF
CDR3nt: TGTGCCAGCAGCCAATCGCGCACAGTAGTGGACGAGCAGTACTTC

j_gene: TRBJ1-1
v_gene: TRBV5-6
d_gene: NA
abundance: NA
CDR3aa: CASILRGAAEAFF
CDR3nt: TGTGCCAGCATCCTTCGGGGGGCGGCTGAAGCTTTCTTT

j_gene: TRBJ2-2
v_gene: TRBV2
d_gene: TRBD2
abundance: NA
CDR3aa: CASSRNLAGGYTGELFF
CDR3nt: TGTGCCAGCAGTCGAAATTTAGCGGGGGGCTACACCGGGGAGCTGTTTTTT

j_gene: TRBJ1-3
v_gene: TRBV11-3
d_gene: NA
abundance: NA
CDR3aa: CASSLGRAGVGNTIYF
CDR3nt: TGTGCCAGCAGCTTAGGCAGGGCAGGGGTCGGAAACACCATATATTTT

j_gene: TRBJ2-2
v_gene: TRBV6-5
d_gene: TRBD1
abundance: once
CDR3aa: CASNPRTGNTGELFF
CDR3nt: TGTGCCAGCAACCCCCGGACAGGGAACACCGGGGAGCTGTTTTTT

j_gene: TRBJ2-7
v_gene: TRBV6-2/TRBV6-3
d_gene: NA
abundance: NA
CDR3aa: CASSYLTVHEQYF
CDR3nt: TGTGCCAGCAGTTACTTAACAGTCCACGAGCAGTACTTC

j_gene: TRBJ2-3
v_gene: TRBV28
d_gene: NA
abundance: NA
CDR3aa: CASSLPGSTDTQYF
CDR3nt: TGTGCCAGCAGTTTACCGGGATCCACAGATACGCAGTATTTT

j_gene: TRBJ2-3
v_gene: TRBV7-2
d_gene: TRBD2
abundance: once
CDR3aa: CASSQGLAGRTDTQYF
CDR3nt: TGTGCCAGCAGCCAGGGACTAGCGGGGAGGACAGATACGCAGTATTTT

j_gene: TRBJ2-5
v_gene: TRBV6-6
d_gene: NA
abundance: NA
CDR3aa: CASTNWRDSLTQYF
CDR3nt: TGTGCCAGCACCAACTGGAGGGATTCGTTGACCCAGTACTTC

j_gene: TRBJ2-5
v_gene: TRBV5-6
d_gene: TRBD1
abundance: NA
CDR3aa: CASSLGQGASETQYF
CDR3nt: TGTGCCAGCAGCTTGGGGCAGGGGGCTTCAGAGACCCAGTACTTC

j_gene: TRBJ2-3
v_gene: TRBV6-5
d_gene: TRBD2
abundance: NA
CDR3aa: CASSYSGLVTDTQYF
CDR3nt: TGTGCCAGCAGTTACTCGGGACTAGTAACAGATACGCAGTATTTT

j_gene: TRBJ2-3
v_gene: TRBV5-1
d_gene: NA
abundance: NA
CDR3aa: CASSFESSTDTQYF
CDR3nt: TGCGCCAGCAGCTTCGAGTCTAGCACAGATACGCAGTATTTT

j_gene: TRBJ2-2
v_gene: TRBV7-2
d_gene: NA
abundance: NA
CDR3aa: CASSLVRGTGELFF
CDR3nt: TGTGCCAGCAGCTTAGTCAGGGGTACCGGGGAGCTGTTTTTT

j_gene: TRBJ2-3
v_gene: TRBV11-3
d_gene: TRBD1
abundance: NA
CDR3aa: CASSPGQTSTDTQYF
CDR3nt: TGTGCCAGCAGCCCGGGACAGACTAGCACAGATACGCAGTATTTT

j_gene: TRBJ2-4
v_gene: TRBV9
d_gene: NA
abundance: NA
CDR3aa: CASSVLPEIQGSNIQYF
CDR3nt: TGTGCCAGCAGCGTACTCCCCGAAATACAGGGTTCGAACATTCAGTACTTC

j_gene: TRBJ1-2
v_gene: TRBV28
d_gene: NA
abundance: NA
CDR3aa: CASSLRTMRIGDYGYTF
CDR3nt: TGTGCCAGCAGTTTAAGAACGATGAGAATAGGGGACTATGGCTACACCTTC

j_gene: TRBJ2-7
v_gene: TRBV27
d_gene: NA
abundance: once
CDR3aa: CASSRSGYSYEQYF
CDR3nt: TGTGCCAGCAGCCGGTCCGGGTATTCGTACGAGCAGTACTTC

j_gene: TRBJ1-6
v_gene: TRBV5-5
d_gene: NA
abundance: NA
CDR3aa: CASSLQQLKHSPLHF
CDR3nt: TGTGCCAGCAGCTTGCAACAGTTAAAACACTCACCCCTCCACTTT

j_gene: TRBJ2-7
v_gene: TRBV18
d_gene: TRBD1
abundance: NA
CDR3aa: CASSPLDRANEQYF
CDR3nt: TGTGCCAGCTCACCCCTGGACAGGGCCAACGAGCAGTACTTC

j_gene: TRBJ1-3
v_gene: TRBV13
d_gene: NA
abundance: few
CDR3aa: CASSPFRSGNTIYF
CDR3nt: TGTGCCAGCAGCCCCTTTCGCTCTGGAAACACCATATATTTT

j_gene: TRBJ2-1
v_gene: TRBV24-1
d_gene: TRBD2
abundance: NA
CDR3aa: CATSDPIIAGSYNEQFF
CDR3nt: TGTGCCACCAGTGACCCGATCATAGCGGGATCCTACAATGAGCAGTTCTTC

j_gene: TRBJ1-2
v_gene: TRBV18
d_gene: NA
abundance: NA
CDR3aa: CASSREPNTNYGYTF
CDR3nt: TGTGCCAGCTCACGGGAGCCGAACACTAACTATGGCTACACCTTC

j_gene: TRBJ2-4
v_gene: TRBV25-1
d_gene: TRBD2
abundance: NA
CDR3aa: CASSGPGGSGTKNIQYF
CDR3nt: TGTGCCAGCAGTGGACCCGGGGGGAGTGGAACCAAAAACATTCAGTACTTC

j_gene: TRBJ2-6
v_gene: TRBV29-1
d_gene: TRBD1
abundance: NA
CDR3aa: CSTGTGGSGANVLTF
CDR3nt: TGCAGCACCGGGACAGGGGGCTCTGGGGCCAACGTCCTGACTTTC

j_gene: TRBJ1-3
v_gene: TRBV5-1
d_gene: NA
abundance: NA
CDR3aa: CASSDSSGNTIYF
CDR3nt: TGCGCCAGCAGCGACAGCTCTGGAAACACCATATATTTT

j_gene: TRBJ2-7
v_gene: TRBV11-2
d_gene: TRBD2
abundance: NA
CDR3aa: CASSLGPSGIVLYEQYF
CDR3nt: TGTGCCAGCAGCTTAGGACCAAGCGGGATAGTCCTCTACGAGCAGTACTTC

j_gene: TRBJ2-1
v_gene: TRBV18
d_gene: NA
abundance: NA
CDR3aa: CASSGLDSYNEQFF
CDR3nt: TGTGCCAGCTCCGGACTGGATTCCTACAATGAGCAGTTCTTC

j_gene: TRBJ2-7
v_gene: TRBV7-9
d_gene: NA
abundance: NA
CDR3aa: CASSPGLSPLEQYF
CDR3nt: TGTGCCAGCAGCCCGGGACTTAGCCCCCTCGAGCAGTACTTC

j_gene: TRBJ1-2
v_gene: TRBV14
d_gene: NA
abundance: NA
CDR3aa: CASSQDLRYGYTF
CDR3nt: TGTGCCAGCAGCCAAGATCTTCGTTATGGCTACACCTTC

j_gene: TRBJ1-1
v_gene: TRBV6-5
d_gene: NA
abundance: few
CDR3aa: CASARRRNTEAFF
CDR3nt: TGTGCCAGCGCTCGGAGGAGGAACACTGAAGCTTTCTTT

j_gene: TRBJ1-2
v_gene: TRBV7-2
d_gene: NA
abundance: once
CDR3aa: CASSSQGPVGYTF
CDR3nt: TGTGCCAGCAGCTCACAGGGTCCCGTGGGCTACACCTTC

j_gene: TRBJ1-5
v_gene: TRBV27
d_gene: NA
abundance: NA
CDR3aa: CASSPQGTYSNQPQHF
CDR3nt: TGTGCCAGCAGCCCACAGGGAACCTATAGCAATCAGCCCCAGCATTTT

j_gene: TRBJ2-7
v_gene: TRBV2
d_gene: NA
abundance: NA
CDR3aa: CASDGGWNEQYF
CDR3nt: TGTGCCAGCGACGGAGGGTGGAACGAGCAGTACTTC

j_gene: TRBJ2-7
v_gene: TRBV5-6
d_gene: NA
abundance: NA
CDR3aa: CASSSVRDKYYEQYF
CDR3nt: TGTGCCAGCAGCTCAGTCCGGGACAAGTACTACGAGCAGTACTTC

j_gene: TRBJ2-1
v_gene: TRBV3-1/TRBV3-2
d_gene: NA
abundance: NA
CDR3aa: CASSHLGGLQWEQFF
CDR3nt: TGTGCCAGCAGCCATCTGGGGGGGCTACAATGGGAGCAGTTCTTC

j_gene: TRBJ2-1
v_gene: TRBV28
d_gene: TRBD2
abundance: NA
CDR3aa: CASSQGLAIRLSYNEQFF
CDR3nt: TGTGCCAGCAGCCAGGGACTAGCGATCCGGCTCTCCTACAATGAGCAGTTCTTC

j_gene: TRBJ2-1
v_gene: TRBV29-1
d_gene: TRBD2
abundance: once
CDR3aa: CSVPGTSSYNEQFF
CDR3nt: TGCAGCGTGCCTGGGACTAGCTCCTACAATGAGCAGTTCTTC

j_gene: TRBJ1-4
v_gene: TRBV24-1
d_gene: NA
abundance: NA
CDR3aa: CATSDSPKGVTNEKLFF
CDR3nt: TGTGCCACCAGTGACTCCCCGAAGGGGGTGACTAATGAAAAACTGTTTTTT

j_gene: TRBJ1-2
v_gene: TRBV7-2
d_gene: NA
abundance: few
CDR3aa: CASTKLGGYTF
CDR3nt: TGTGCCAGCACCAAACTCGGGGGCTACACCTTC

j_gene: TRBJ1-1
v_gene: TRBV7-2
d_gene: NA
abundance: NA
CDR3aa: CASSLQGPGVNTEAFF
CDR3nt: TGTGCCAGCAGCCTACAGGGCCCGGGTGTGAACACTGAAGCTTTCTTT

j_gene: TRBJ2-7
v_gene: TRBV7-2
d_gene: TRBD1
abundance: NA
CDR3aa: CASSLVSTGVGHEQYF
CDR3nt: TGTGCCAGCAGCTTAGTAAGCACAGGGGTTGGTCACGAGCAGTACTTC

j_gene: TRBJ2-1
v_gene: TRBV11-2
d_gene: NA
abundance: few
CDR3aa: CASSSLAGTDEQFF
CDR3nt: TGTGCCAGCAGCTCTCTAGCCGGCACCGATGAGCAGTTCTTC

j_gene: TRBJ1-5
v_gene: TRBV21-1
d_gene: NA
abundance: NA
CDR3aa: CASSSPGANQPQHF
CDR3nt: TGTGCCAGCAGCAGTCCAGGGGCAAATCAGCCCCAGCATTTT

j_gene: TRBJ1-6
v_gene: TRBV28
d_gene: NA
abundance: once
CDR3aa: CASSFLARFNNSPLHF
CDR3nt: TGTGCCAGCAGTTTTCTAGCCAGGTTTAATAATTCACCCCTCCACTTT

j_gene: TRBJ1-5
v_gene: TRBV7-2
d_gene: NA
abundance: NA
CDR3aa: CASSFILGGLGNQPQHF
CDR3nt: TGTGCCAGCAGCTTCATACTTGGGGGCTTGGGCAATCAGCCCCAGCATTTT

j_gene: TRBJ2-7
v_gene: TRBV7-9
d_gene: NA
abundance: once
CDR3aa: CASSTQWTALSYEQYF
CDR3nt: TGTGCCAGCAGCACCCAGTGGACAGCCTTATCCTACGAGCAGTACTTC

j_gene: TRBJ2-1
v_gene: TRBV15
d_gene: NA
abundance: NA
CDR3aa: CATSSPTLHNEQFF
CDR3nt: TGTGCCACCAGTTCCCCGACTCTACACAATGAGCAGTTCTTC

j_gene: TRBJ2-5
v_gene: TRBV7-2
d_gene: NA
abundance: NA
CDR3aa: CASSLVGYQETQYF
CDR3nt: TGTGCCAGCAGCTTAGTTGGCTACCAAGAGACCCAGTACTTC